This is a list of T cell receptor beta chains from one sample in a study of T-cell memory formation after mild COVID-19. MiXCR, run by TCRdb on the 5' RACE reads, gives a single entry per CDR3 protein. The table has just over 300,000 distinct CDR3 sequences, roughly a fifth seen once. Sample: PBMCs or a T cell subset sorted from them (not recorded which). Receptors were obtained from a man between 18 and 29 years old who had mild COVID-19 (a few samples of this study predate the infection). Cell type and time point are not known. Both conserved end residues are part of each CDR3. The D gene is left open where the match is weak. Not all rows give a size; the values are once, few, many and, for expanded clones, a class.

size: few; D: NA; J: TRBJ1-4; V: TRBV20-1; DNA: TGCAGTGGAAGAGAGTGGGAGTTCAATGAAAAACTGTTTTTT; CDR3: CSGREWEFNEKLFF
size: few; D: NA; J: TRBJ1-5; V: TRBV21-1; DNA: TGTGCCAGCAGCATCCAGTCGGGACAGGGGTGGGGAGATAGCAATCAGCCCCAGCATTTT; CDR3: CASSIQSGQGWGDSNQPQHF
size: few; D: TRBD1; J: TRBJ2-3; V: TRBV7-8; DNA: TGTGCCAGCAGCCCAACAGGGGTCGCAGATACGCAGTATTTT; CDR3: CASSPTGVADTQYF
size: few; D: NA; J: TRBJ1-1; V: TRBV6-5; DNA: TGTGCCAGCAGTTACCGGACATCGAACACTGAAGCTTTCTTT; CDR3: CASSYRTSNTEAFF
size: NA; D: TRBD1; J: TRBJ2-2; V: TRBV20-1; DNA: TGCAGTGCTAGATCAACCGACAGGGATGAGACCGGGGAGCTGTTTTTT; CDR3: CSARSTDRDETGELFF
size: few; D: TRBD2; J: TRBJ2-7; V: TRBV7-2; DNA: TGTGCCAGCAGCTTAGGATTAGCGGGGGGCTCGCAGTACTTC; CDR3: CASSLGLAGGSQYF
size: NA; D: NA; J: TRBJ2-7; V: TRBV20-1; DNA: TGCAGTGCCTCGGAGGGTGCACCCTACGAGCAGTACTTC; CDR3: CSASEGAPYEQYF
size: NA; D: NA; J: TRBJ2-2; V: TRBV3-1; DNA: TGTGCCAGCATGGGCGGCGCGAACACCGGGGAGCTGTTTTTT; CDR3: CASMGGANTGELFF
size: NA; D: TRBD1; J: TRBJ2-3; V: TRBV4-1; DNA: TGCGCCAGCAGCAGAACAGGGGGCGCGGGCACAGATACGCAGTATTTT; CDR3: CASSRTGGAGTDTQYF
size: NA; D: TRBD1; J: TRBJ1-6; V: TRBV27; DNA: TGTGCCAGCAGTTCCTTCTGGACAGGGAGCTCCTATAATTCACCCCTCCACTTT; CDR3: CASSSFWTGSSYNSPLHF
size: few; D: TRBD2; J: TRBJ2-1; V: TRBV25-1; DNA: TGTGCCAGCAGTCGGAGACTAGCGGGGGACTACAATGAGCAGTTCTTC; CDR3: CASSRRLAGDYNEQFF
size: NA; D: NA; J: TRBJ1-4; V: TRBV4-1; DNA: TGCGCCAGCAGCCATAGAACAGTTAATGAAAAACTGTTTTTT; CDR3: CASSHRTVNEKLFF
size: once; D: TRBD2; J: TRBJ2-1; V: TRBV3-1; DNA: TGTGCCAGCAGCTCCCTCGGACTAGCGGGGGCGGATGAGCAGTTCTTC; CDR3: CASSSLGLAGADEQFF
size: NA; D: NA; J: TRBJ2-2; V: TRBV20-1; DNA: TGCAGTGCTAGAGGCCCTTTCGCCGGGGAGCTGTTTTTT; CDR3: CSARGPFAGELFF
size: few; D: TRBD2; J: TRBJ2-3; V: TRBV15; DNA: TGTGCCACCAGACGGACTAGCGGAGTATCAGATACGCAGTATTTT; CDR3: CATRRTSGVSDTQYF
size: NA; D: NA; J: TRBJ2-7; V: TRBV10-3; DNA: TGTGCCATCAGTGAATGGGACGAGCAGTACTTC; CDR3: CAISEWDEQYF
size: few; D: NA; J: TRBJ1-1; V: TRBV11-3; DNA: TGTGCCAGCAGCGAGCAGTTGGGCACTGAAGCTTTCTTT; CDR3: CASSEQLGTEAFF
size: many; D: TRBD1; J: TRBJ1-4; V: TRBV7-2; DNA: TGTGCCAGCAGCTTGCGGGACAGGGGTAATGAAAAACTGTTTTTT; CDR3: CASSLRDRGNEKLFF
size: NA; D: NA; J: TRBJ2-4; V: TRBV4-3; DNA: TGCGCCAGCAGCCCAATAGTACTAGCAGGGGTTTTCCAGCACTTC; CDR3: CASSPIVLAGVFQHF
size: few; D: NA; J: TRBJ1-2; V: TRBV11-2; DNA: TGTGCCAGCAGCTTAGATCAGGGCCGGTTCTATGGCTACACCTTC; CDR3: CASSLDQGRFYGYTF
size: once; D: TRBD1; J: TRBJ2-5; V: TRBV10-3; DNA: TGTACCATCAGCCCCGGGAACAGGGGGTCCCAAGAGACCCAGTACTTC; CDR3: CTISPGNRGSQETQYF
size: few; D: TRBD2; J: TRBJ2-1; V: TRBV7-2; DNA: TGTGCCAGCAGCCGACAGGGTAGCGGGGGGGGCAATGAGCAGTTCTTC; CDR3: CASSRQGSGGGNEQFF
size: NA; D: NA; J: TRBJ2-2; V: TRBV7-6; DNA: TGTGCCAGCAGCTTAGCGCACAGTTCGAACACCGGGGAGCTGTTTTTT; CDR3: CASSLAHSSNTGELFF
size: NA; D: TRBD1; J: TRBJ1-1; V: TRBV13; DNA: TGTGCCAGCACGTCTGACAGGGATGCTTTCTTT; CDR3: CASTSDRDAFF
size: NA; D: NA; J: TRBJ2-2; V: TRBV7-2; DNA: TGTGCCAGCAGCTTAGGGCCATACGGCACCGGGGAGCTGTTTTTT; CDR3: CASSLGPYGTGELFF
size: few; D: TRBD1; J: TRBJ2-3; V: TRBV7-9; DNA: TGTGCCAGCGCCGGACAGGGGGCGATAGATACGCAGTATTTT; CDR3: CASAGQGAIDTQYF
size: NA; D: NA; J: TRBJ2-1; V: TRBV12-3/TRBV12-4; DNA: TGTGCCAGCAGTCCCCCGGGACGTAAGTCCTACAATGAGCAGTTCTTC; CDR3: CASSPPGRKSYNEQFF
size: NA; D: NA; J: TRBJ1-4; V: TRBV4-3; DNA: TGCGCCAGCAGCCCGGGGACGGCGCTTATCCGGTTTTTT; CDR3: CASSPGTALIRFF
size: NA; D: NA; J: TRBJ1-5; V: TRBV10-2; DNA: TGCGCCAGCAGTGAAGGGAGGGGTCAGCCCCAGCATTTT; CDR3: CASSEGRGQPQHF
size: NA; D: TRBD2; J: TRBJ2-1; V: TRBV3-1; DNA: TGTGCCAGCAGCCAAGTAGGCGGGAGGTCTGCCCGTGAGCAGTTCTTC; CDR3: CASSQVGGRSAREQFF
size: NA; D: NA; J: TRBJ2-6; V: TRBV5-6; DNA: TGTGCCAGCAGCTTTGCGGCAGGGTACCTGCGGGGGGCCAACGTCCTGACTTTC; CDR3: CASSFAAGYLRGANVLTF